The present TCR beta chain was sequenced within a study of Tregs in tolerant kidney transplant recipients. As for the study in general: Recipients received nonmyeloablative bone marrow transplants from related graft donors, with transient mixed chimerism. Tregs grew roughly 15 days with irradiated donor B cells, restimulated on day 11. Sorting after B cell culture yielded CD25+CD127- and 4-1BB+CD40L- CD4+ cells. Study-level results: Nucleotide sequences could not be compared across some patients' samples due to primer changes.

Trimming took off 7 bases at V and 1 base at J, with 8 bases between the two ends. The CDR3 consists of 13 residues. CDR1 is MDHEN and CDR2 is SYDVKM in the germline V gene. TCRdb's table, derived via immunoSEQ multiplex PCR, lists solely in-frame clones and lacks some. The table lists under 14,000 clones, around 91% of them singletons. With respect to this clone: Its specificity is not known.

The sequence was collected from a human patient who received a combined kidney and bone marrow transplant. The V call is TRBV28, the J call TRBJ2-1; D gene uncertain. The sequencing here drew on Tregs from blood cultured with allogeneic cells, taken before the transplant. The CDR3 DNA sequence: TGTGCCAGCACCTTTGGGTCCTACAATGAGCAGTTCTTC. Amino acid sequence: CASTFGSYNEQFF.